The 10 T cell receptor beta chains in this list originate from one sample, sequenced in a study of T cells after yellow fever vaccination (dated by TCRdb to 2018 to 2020). Receptor amplification or capture employed 5' RACE. Instrument used: Illumina HiSeq 2500. The raw public data were reprocessed by TCRdb itself: fastp quality trimming at Q25, MiXCR clonotype calling, in-frame beta chains only. CDR3 protein sequences are deduplicated, and each keeps its most common genes and DNA. The sample table contains around 530,000 distinct CDR3 sequences; only one count was recorded for about 15% of them. Approximately 15% of the sample is taken by the ten largest. The intended sense of this specimen's treatment or condition label: live attenuated yellow fever vaccine strain. The starting material was PBMCs, obtained 4 to 5 days after the first yellow fever vaccination. The receptors originated from a man between 18 and 29 years old who received the YFV17D yellow fever vaccine.

This clonotype was seen repeatedly, ten times or more. This sequence joins TRBV24-1 and TRBJ1-2; D perhaps matches TRBD1 (5 bases). The germline gives CDR1 KGHDR, CDR2 SFDVKD. V was cut by 4 bases and J by 5 bases, with 10 bases left in between. The CDR3 has 13 residues. In nucleotides, the CDR3 is TGTGCCACCAGTGAGGGGCCTTATTATGGCTACACCTTC. Amino acid sequence: CATSEGPYYGYTF.

The rearrangement joins TRBV20-1 to TRBJ1-5; possible D gene TRBD1, 5 bases. V gave up 0 bases and J gave up 2 bases, with 11 bases separating them. CDR1 is DFQATT and CDR2 is SNEGSKA in the germline V gene (reference sequence). The CDR3 has 15 residues. This chain's CDR3 is CSARDPGAGNQPQHF. CDR3 DNA sequence: TGCAGTGCTAGAGATCCCGGGGCAGGCAATCAGCCCCAGCATTTT.

This chain connects TRBV4-3 to TRBJ2-3, with 12 bases that match TRBD2. Germline V CDR1 and CDR2: LGHNA, YSLEER. The trim removed 0 bases at V and 4 bases at J, leaving 8 bases unmatched. The CDR3 has 18 amino acids. CDR3 residues: CASSQEPSGGGKADTQYF. The CDR3 coding sequence is TGCGCCAGCAGCCAAGAACCTAGCGGGGGGGGGAAGGCAGATACGCAGTATTTT.

J is TRBJ2-5 and V is TRBV6-1, with D perhaps TRBD1 or TRBD2 (6 bases each). Between the trimmed V and J ends, which lost 6 bases and 5 bases, there was a span of 16 bases. The CDR3 is 14 residues long. CDR1 and CDR2 from the germline V gene are MNHNS and SASEGT. This CDR3 reads CASRAPRRGETQYF. In nucleotides, the CDR3 is TGTGCCAGCAGGGCGCCCAGGAGGGGGGAGACCCAGTACTTC.

This clonotype turned up a few times. The chain recombines TRBV10-3 with TRBJ2-7, with D possibly TRBD1 on 6 matching bases. V lost 10 bases and J lost 2, with 18 bases in between. CDR3 length equals 14 residues. Germline V gene data show CDR1 as ENHRY and CDR2 as SYGVKD. The CDR3 region has the DNA TGTGCCACCAAAATCGTCACAGGGACCTACGAGCAGTACTTC. As protein: CATKIVTGTYEQYF.

In this sample, this clonotype turned up many times. The chain employs TRBV27 and TRBJ1-5; D ambiguous. The CDR3 sequence is 17 residues long. The V gene's germline CDR1 is MNHEY and CDR2 SMNVEV (reference sequence). Between the trimmed V and J ends, which lost 2 bases and 0 bases, there was a span of 14 bases. The CDR3, as DNA: TGTGCCAGCAGTTTACGAGGACGGACTAATAGCAATCAGCCCCAGCATTTT. It translates to CASSLRGRTNSNQPQHF.

This sequence joins TRBV5-4 and TRBJ1-4; 7 nucleotides match TRBD1. V lost 4 bases and J lost 6; bases outside the gene matches: 6. This CDR3 is built from 14 residues. Germline V gene sequence: CDR1 SGHNT, CDR2 YYREEE (reference sequence). Here the CDR3 reads CASSPGQTHEKLFF. The DNA of the CDR3 is TGTGCCAGCAGCCCGGGACAGACACATGAAAAACTGTTTTTT.

The rearrangement uses TRBV28 and TRBJ1-5, with TRBD1 as a possible D gene (6 bases). Trimming stripped 7 bases from V and 3 bases from J, with 19 bases between. The CDR3 has 16 amino acids. The germline gives CDR1 MDHEN, CDR2 SYDVKM. This CDR3 is CASNHGGGRDNQPQHF. In DNA, the CDR3 is TGTGCCAGCAACCATGGTGGGGGGCGCGACAATCAGCCCCAGCATTTT.

CDR3 amino acids: CAWFSGAYEQYF. The CDR3 DNA is TGTGCCTGGTTCTCCGGCGCCTACGAGCAGTACTTC. V is TRBV30 and J is TRBJ2-7; D is ambiguous. The ends were cut back, 5 bases at V and 2 bases at J, with 10 bases in the middle. The CDR3 extends over 12 amino acids. The germline gives CDR1 GTSNPN, CDR2 SVGIG (reference sequence).

This clonotype was found a few times. In DNA form, the CDR3 reads TGTGCCAGCAGCCCTGGACAGGGGAAGGGAAACACCATATATTTT. It translates to CASSPGQGKGNTIYF. J is TRBJ1-3 and V is TRBV9, with 9 nucleotides matching TRBD1. The CDR3 has 15 amino acids. The junction had 6 bases not matched to a gene; V was cut back by 4 bases and J by 4 bases. Germline lookup yields CDR1 SGDLS and CDR2 YYNGEE.